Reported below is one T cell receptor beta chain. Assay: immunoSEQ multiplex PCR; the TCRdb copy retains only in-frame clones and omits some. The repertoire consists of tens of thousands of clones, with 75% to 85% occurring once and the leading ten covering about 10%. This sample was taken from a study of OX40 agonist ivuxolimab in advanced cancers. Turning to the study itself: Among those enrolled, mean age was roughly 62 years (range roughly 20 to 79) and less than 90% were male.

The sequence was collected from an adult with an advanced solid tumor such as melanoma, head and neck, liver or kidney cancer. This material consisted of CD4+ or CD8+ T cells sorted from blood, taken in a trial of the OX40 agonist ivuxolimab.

DNA for the CDR3: TGTGCCACCAGCAGAGATCTAAGGCTTCTGGGAACCTACGAGCAGTACTTC. Its translation: CATSRDLRLLGTYEQYF. The chain uses TRBV15 and TRBJ2-7; unclear D gene. This CDR3 has 17 residues. The V gene's germline CDR1 is LNHNV and CDR2 YYDKDF (reference sequence). Trimming left V 0 bases short and J 2 bases short, with 17 bases between.